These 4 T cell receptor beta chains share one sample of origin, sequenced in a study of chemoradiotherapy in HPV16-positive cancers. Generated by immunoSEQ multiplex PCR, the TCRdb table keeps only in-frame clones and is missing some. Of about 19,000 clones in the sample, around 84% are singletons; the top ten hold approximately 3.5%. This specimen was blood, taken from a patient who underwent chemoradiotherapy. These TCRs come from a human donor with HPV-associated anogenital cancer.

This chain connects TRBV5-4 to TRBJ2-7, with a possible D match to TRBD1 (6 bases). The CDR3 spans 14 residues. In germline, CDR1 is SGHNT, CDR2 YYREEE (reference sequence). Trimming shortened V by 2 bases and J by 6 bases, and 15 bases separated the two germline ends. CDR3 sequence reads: CASSLQGVSSEQYF. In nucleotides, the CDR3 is TGTGCCAGCAGCTTACAGGGTGTAAGCAGCGAGCAGTACTTC.

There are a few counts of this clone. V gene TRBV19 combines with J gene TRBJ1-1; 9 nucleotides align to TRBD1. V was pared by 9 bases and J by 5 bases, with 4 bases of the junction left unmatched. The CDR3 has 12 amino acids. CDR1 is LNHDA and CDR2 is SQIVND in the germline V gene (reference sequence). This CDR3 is CASTGGRTEAFF. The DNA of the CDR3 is TGTGCCAGCACAGGGGGCAGAACTGAAGCTTTCTTT.

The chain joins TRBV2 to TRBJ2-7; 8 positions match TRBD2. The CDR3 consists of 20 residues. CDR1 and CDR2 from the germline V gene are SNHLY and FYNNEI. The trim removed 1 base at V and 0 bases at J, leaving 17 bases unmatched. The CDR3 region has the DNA TGTGCCAGCAGTGAAGAAGGCGCAGGGCGGGGGGCAAGGAGCTCCTACGAGCAGTACTTC. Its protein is CASSEEGAGRGARSSYEQYF.

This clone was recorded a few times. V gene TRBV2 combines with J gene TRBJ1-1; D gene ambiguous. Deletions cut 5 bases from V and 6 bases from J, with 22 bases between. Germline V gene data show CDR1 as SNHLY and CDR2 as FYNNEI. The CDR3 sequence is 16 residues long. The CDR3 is CASSLSLAAIVSEAFF. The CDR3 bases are TGTGCCAGCAGTCTCTCGCTGGCCGCGATTGTCTCTGAAGCTTTCTTT. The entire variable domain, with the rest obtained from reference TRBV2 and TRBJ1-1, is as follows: EPEVTQTPSHQVTQMGQEVILRCVPISNHLYFYWYRQILGQKVEFLVSFYNNEISEKSEIFDDQFSVERPDGSNFTLKIRSTKLEDSAMYFCASSLSLAAIVSEAFFGQGTRLTVV.